One and the same sample provided the 15 T cell receptor beta chains below, sequenced in a study of T cells after yellow fever vaccination (dated by TCRdb to about 2019). Library generation was performed with 5' RACE. TCRdb shows the sequencer as Illumina NovaSeq 6000. The raw public reads went through TCRdb reprocessing: fastp at Q25, MiXCR clone calling, in-frame beta chains kept. Each entry merges the rows of one CDR3 protein and shows their most common DNA and genes. The sample profile shows some 400,000 distinct CDR3 sequences; roughly a sixth of them were found once. Over 15% of the sample comes from the top ten. Explained via the paper, the treatment or condition label denotes: live attenuated yellow fever vaccine strain. The sample here was PBMCs, taken before the yellow fever booster vaccination. The receptor set was obtained from a young man who received the YFV17D yellow fever vaccine.

The V gene is TRBV5-1, the J gene TRBJ2-1; D unresolved. The CDR3 contains 11 residues. Germline V CDR1 and CDR2: SGHRS, YFSETQ. Trimming left V 5 bases short and J 9 bases short, with 9 bases between. The CDR3 bases are TGCGCCAGCAGGGCCCGGATTGAGCAGTTCTTC. Amino acid sequence: CASRARIEQFF.

The rearrangement joins TRBV4-3 to TRBJ2-1, with 14 bases matching TRBD2. J gave up 10 bases and V 3 bases, and 8 bases lay outside the gene matches. CDR1 is LGHNA, CDR2 YSLEER, per germline. The CDR3 spans 16 residues. In DNA form, the CDR3 reads TGCGCCAGCAGCCAGGGACTAGCGGGGGCAGCGGGAGAGCAGTTCTTC. Protein: CASSQGLAGAAGEQFF.

The genes are TRBV5-5 and TRBJ2-7; 10 bases fit TRBD1. The CDR3 is 14 residues long. Trimming cost V 3 bases and J 6 bases; bases outside gene matches: 6. CDR1 is SGHKS and CDR2 is YYEKEE in the germline V gene (reference sequence). The CDR3, as DNA: TGTGCCAGCAGCTCCACCGGGACAGGGGTCGAGCAGTACGTC. Protein product: CASSSTGTGVEQYV.

The rearrangement uses TRBV7-9 and TRBJ1-3; 9 nucleotides match TRBD1. Germline V lookup: CDR1 SEHNR, CDR2 FQNEAQ (reference sequence). The CDR3 is 15 residues long. With V trimmed by 5 bases and J by 3 bases, 5 bases remained unmatched. CDR3 amino acids: CASSVDRGYGNTIYF. In nucleotides, the CDR3 is TGTGCCAGCAGCGTCGACAGGGGGTATGGAAACACCATATATTTT.

The CDR3 bases are TGTGCCAGCAGCCCCTTTGTCACTAGCGGGGGGATGGAGACCCAGTACTTC. It yields the protein CASSPFVTSGGMETQYF. This chain joins TRBV4-2 and TRBJ2-5, with TRBD2 matching over 12 bases. The germline CDR1 and CDR2 sequences are LGHNA and YNFKEQ. The CDR3 spans 17 residues. V shed 4 bases and J 5 bases; nucleotides not matched to a gene: 11.

This clonotype was found many times. The chain carries TRBV7-3 and TRBJ2-7; D is undetermined. This CDR3 has 13 amino acids. In germline, CDR1 is SGHTA, CDR2 FQGTGA. Trimming shortened V by 11 bases and J by 2 bases, and 16 bases separated the two germline ends. CDR3 region: CAPPGSVTYEQYF. The CDR3 nucleotides are TGTGCCCCCCCCGGGTCGGTTACCTACGAGCAGTACTTC.

This clonotype has a handful of counts. The J gene is TRBJ2-2, the V gene TRBV7-7; 15 bases agree with TRBD2. There are 17 residues in the CDR3. Germline CDR1 and CDR2: SSHAT and FNYEAQ (reference sequence). The V gene end was trimmed by 5 bases and the J gene end by 5 bases; junction bases not matched to a gene: 6. CDR3 sequence: CASSTGLAGGQTGELFF. Written as DNA, the CDR3 is TGTGCCAGCAGCACCGGACTAGCGGGGGGGCAGACCGGGGAGCTGTTTTTT. Based on the CDR3 plus reference TRBV7-7 and TRBJ2-2, the full variable domain is GAGVSQSPRYKVTKRGQDVTLRCDPISSHATLYWYQQALGQGPEFLTYFNYEAQPDKSGLPSDRFSAERPEGSISTLTIQRTEQRDSAMYRCASSTGLAGGQTGELFFGEGSRLTVL.

This chain links TRBV6-5 with TRBJ2-3; D not resolved. This CDR3 is built from 13 residues. Germline V gene data show CDR1 as MNHEY and CDR2 as SVGAGI. V lost 7 bases to trimming and J lost 6 bases, with 14 bases between them. CDR3 DNA: TGTGCCAGCACCACCCAGGTGGGGGATACGCAGTATTTT. Protein sequence: CASTTQVGDTQYF.

This clonotype was detected ten times or more. The genes are TRBV6-6 and TRBJ2-3; no definite D call. Per the germline V gene, CDR1 is MNHNY and CDR2 is SVGAGI (reference sequence). The CDR3 spans 13 residues. V shed 8 bases and J shed 2 bases, with 11 bases lying between them. The CDR3 loop is CASQKEFTDTQYF. Here the CDR3 DNA reads TGTGCCAGCCAAAAGGAGTTCACAGATACGCAGTATTTT.

The chain couples TRBV20-1 to TRBJ1-2, with a tentative D call TRBD1 (5 bases). The CDR3 is 11 amino acids. Germline V gives CDR1 DFQATT, CDR2 SNEGSKA (reference sequence). V dropped 4 bases and J dropped 3 bases, with 6 bases sitting between them. The CDR3 region has the DNA TGCAGTGCTAAACAGGACTATGGCTACACCTTC. Encoded protein: CSAKQDYGYTF.

The J gene is TRBJ2-2, the V gene TRBV11-2; D is unclear. Germline V lookup: CDR1 SGHAT, CDR2 FQNNGV. This CDR3 spans 16 amino acids. The V end was cut by 6 bases, the J end by 2 bases, with 16 bases between. The DNA of the CDR3 is TGTGCCAGCAGACCCCCGGGCCGTACCAACACCGGGGAGCTGTTTTTT. This encodes CASRPPGRTNTGELFF.

The chain combines TRBV29-1 with TRBJ1-1; TRBD1 agrees at 12 bases. The germline V gene has CDR1 SQVTM and CDR2 ANQGSEA. The CDR3 covers 14 residues. V dropped 7 bases and J dropped 6; count of bases not matched to a gene: 9. CDR3 sequence: CSAGTGGGFAEAFF. The CDR3 bases are TGCAGCGCCGGGACAGGGGGCGGGTTTGCTGAAGCTTTCTTT.

The V gene is TRBV20-1, the J gene TRBJ1-2; 11 bases are shared with TRBD1. From germline, CDR1 is DFQATT and CDR2 SNEGSKA (reference sequence). V was clipped by 3 bases and J by 4 bases; unmatched bases: 4. There are 14 residues in the CDR3. This chain's CDR3 is CSASGGTGGYGYTF. The DNA of the CDR3 is TGCAGTGCTAGTGGGGGGACAGGGGGCTATGGCTACACCTTC.

At least ten counts were recorded for this clonotype. V gene TRBV7-2 combines with J gene TRBJ1-2; D gene uncertain. V shed 3 bases and J shed 5 bases, with 19 bases lying between them. CDR3 size: 16 residues. Germline V gene data show CDR1 as SGHTA and CDR2 as FQGNSA. The chain's CDR3 is CASSFTVNPDSYGYTF. CDR3 sequence (DNA): TGTGCCAGCAGCTTTACCGTTAACCCAGATTCATATGGCTACACCTTC.

The chain links TRBV4-1 to TRBJ1-1; no reliable D call. The CDR3 sequence is 16 residues long. V was trimmed by 1 base and J by 0 bases, leaving 12 bases between them. Germline CDR1 is MGHRA and CDR2 is YSYEKL. This CDR3 is CASSQVVQNMNTEAFF. The CDR3 DNA reads as TGCGCCAGCAGCCAAGTGGTACAGAACATGAACACTGAAGCTTTCTTT.